Below, one T cell receptor beta chain is given with its context. The antigen remains undetermined. Cultured CD4+ T cell DNA underwent sequencing with the Oncomine TCR Beta short-read assay. TCRdb re-called the PCR reads with MiXCR, one entry per CDR3 protein. The sample has about 25,000 distinct CDR3 sequences, 36% seen once. Time point defined: late sampling 161 to 241 days after vaccination in a few convalescent patients. Treatment indicated: roughly 11-day PBMC culture with coronavirus spike peptide pools or control peptides (ViraFEST assay). This entry comes from a study of vaccination and CD4 T cells after COVID-19. Study-level information: Nasal swab PCR detected SARS-CoV-2 in convalescent patients, who comprised eight to ten mild cases and one severe case.

Here the sequenced sample was CD4+ T cells from blood, cultured in vitro, taken about 7 months after SARS-CoV-2 vaccination. The source is a human donor who had recovered from COVID-19.

Here the CDR3 reads CASSTRREWTDTQYF. CDR3 nucleotides: TGTGCCAGCAGCACCCGCCGGGAGTGGACAGATACGCAGTATTTT. V usage is TRBV28 and J usage is TRBJ2-3; tentatively, D is TRBD2 (6 bases). Germline CDR1 and CDR2: MDHEN and SYDVKM. V lost 6 bases, J lost 3 bases, and 16 bases lay in between. The length of the CDR3 is 15 residues.